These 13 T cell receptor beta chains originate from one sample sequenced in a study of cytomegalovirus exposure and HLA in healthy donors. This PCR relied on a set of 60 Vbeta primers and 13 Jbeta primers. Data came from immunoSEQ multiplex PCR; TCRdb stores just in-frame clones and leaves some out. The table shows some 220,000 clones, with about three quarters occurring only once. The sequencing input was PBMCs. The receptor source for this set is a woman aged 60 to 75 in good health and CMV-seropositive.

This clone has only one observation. The CDR3: CASSLTQGNNQPQHF. DNA of the CDR3: TGTGCCAGCAGCTTAACACAGGGGAATAATCAGCCCCAGCATTTT. The genes are TRBV7-8 and TRBJ1-5, with TRBD1 identical over 7 bases. CDR3 length: 15 amino acids. The germline gives CDR1 SGHVS, CDR2 FQNEAQ. Losses at the gene ends were 2 bases for V and 4 bases for J; bases not matched to a gene: 5.

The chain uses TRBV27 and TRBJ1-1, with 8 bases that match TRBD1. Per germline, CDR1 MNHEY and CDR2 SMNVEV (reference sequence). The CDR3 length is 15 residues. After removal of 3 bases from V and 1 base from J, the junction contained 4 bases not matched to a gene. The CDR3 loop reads CASSFWDRPNTEAFF. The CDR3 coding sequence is TGTGCCAGCAGTTTTTGGGACAGGCCGAACACTGAAGCTTTCTTT.

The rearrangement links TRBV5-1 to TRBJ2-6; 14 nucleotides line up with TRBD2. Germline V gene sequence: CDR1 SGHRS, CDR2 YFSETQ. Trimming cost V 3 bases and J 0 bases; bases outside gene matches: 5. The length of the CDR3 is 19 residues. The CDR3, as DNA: TGCGCCAGCAGCTCGGGACTAGCGGGGGCCGGCTCTGGGGCCAACGTCCTGACTTTC. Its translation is CASSSGLAGAGSGANVLTF.

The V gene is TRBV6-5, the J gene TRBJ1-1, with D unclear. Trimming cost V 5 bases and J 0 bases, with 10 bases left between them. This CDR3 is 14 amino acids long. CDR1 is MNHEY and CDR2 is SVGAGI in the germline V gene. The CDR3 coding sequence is TGTGCCAGCAGTGAGTCCCCTCTGAACACTGAAGCTTTCTTT. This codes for CASSESPLNTEAFF.

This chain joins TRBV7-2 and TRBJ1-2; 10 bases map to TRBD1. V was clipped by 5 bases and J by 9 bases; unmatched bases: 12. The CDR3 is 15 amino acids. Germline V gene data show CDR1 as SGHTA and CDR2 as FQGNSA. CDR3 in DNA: TGTGCCAGCAGCCTGGGACAGGGGTATGATGAGAGCTACACCTTC. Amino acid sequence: CASSLGQGYDESYTF.

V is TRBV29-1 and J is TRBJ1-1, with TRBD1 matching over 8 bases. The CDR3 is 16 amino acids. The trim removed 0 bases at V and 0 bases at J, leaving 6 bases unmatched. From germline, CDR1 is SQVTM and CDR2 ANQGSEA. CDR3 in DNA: TGCAGCGTTGAAGAGAAATACAGGGGGTTGAACACTGAAGCTTTCTTT. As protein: CSVEEKYRGLNTEAFF.

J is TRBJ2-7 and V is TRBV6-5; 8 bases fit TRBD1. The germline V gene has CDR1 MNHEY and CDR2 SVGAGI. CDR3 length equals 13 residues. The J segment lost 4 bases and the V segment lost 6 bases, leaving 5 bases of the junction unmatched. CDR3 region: CASREYRGYEQYF. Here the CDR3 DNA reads TGTGCCAGCAGGGAATACAGGGGGTACGAGCAGTACTTC.

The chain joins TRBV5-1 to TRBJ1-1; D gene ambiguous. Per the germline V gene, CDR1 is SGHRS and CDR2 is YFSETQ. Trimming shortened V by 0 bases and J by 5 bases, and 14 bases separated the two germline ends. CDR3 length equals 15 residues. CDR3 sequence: CASSLDAGYTTEAFF. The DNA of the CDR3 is TGCGCCAGCAGCTTGGATGCGGGGTACACGACTGAAGCTTTCTTT.

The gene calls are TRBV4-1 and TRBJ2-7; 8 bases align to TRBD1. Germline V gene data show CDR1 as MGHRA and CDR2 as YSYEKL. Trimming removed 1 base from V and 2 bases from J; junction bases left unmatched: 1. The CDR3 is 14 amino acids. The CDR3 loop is CASSQGTGTYEQYF. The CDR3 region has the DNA TGCGCCAGCAGCCAAGGGACAGGGACCTACGAGCAGTACTTC.

CDR3 residues: CASSGGGRGTQYF. The CDR3 DNA reads as TGTGCCAGCAGTGGAGGAGGGCGGGGGACCCAGTACTTC. This sequence joins TRBV6-6 and TRBJ2-5; tentatively, D is TRBD2 (6 bases). The CDR3 sequence is 13 residues long. Germline CDR1 MNHNY, CDR2 SVGAGI (reference sequence). With 5 bases removed from V and 7 bases from J, the gap between germline ends came to 14 bases.

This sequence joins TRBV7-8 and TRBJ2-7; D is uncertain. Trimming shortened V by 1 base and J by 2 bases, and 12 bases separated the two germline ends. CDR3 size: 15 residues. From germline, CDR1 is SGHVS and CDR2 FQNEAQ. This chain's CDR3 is CASSLGRDFTYEQYF. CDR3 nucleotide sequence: TGTGCCAGCAGCTTAGGTCGTGACTTCACCTACGAGCAGTACTTC.

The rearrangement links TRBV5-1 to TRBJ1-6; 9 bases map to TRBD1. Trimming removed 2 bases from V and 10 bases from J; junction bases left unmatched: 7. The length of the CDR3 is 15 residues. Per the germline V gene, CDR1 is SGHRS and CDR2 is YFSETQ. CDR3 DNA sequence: TGCGCCAGCAGCTTACAGGGGGCGGTTGGGTCACCCCTCCACTTT. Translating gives CASSLQGAVGSPLHF.

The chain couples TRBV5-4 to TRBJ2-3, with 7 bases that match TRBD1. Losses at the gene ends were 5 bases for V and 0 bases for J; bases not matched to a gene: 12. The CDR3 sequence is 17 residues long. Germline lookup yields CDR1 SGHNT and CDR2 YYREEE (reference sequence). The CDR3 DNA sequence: TGTGCCAGCAGTGACAGGGTTCAGCGCACTAGCACAGATACGCAGTATTTT. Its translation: CASSDRVQRTSTDTQYF.